The 18 T cell receptor beta chains below all came from one sample that was sequenced in a study of blood T cell repertoires in COVID-19. Generated by immunoSEQ multiplex PCR, the TCRdb table keeps only in-frame clones and is missing some. The top ten clones hold 20% to 25% of a sample with 30,000 to 40,000 clones, 87% of them seen once. Sequences were obtained from peripheral blood. Source of these receptors: a man in his sixties with acute or convalescent COVID-19.

V is TRBV5-4 and J is TRBJ1-2, with TRBD1 identical over 7 bases. V shed 2 bases, J shed 6 bases, and the junction held 4 bases outside the gene matches. The CDR3 consists of 13 residues. Germline V CDR1 and CDR2: SGHNT, YYREEE (reference sequence). CDR3: CASSFSGGHGYTF. The CDR3, as DNA: TGTGCCAGCAGCTTTTCAGGGGGACATGGCTACACCTTC.

The gene calls are TRBV18 and TRBJ1-4; no definite D call. Between the trimmed V and J ends, which lost 3 bases and 8 bases, there was a span of 10 bases. Germline lookup yields CDR1 KGHSH and CDR2 LQKENI. The CDR3 has 13 residues. CDR3 coding DNA: TGTGCCAGCTCACCTTCCTCCGGGGAAAAACTGTTTTTT. Residues: CASSPSSGEKLFF.

The rearrangement joins TRBV5-1 to TRBJ2-3; D remains unclear. Germline V lookup: CDR1 SGHRS, CDR2 YFSETQ. V lost 0 bases and J lost 2, with 13 bases in between. There are 16 residues in the CDR3. Here the CDR3 DNA reads TGCGCCAGCAGCTTGGCCCTCGAGGCTACCACAGATACGCAGTATTTT. Protein product: CASSLALEATTDTQYF.

V is TRBV30 and J is TRBJ2-3; D possibly corresponds to TRBD1 (5 bases). Germline V gene data show CDR1 as GTSNPN and CDR2 as SVGIG (reference sequence). V gave up 1 base and J gave up 3 bases, with 8 bases separating them. The length of the CDR3 is 13 residues. CDR3 DNA: TGTGCCTGGAGTGGGGGCTTAACAGATACGCAGTATTTT. Amino acids: CAWSGGLTDTQYF.

Written as DNA, the CDR3 is TGTGCCACCAGCAGCACCGGGACTCCTTCCTACGAGCAGTACTTC. The encoded protein is CATSSTGTPSYEQYF. This chain connects TRBV15 to TRBJ2-7, with a tentative D call TRBD2 (6 bases). The CDR3 contains 15 residues. Trimming shortened V by 3 bases and J by 1 base, and 13 bases separated the two germline ends. Germline values: CDR1 LNHNV, CDR2 YYDKDF (reference sequence).

The chain couples TRBV29-1 to TRBJ2-3; D is undetermined. Germline V CDR1 and CDR2: SQVTM, ANQGSEA. Deletions cut 6 bases from V and 3 bases from J, with 7 bases between. The CDR3 extends over 11 amino acids. The DNA of the CDR3 is TGCAGCGTCCTACCGACAGATACGCAGTATTTT. It translates to CSVLPTDTQYF.

The V call is TRBV9, the J call TRBJ2-1, with TRBD2 matching 10 bases. Germline V gene data show CDR1 as SGDLS and CDR2 as YYNGEE. CDR3 length equals 18 residues. V lost 0 bases to trimming and J lost 4 bases; unmatched junction nucleotides: 10. CDR3 sequence reads: CASSVDGIGAGGYNEQFF. The CDR3 DNA follows: TGTGCCAGCAGCGTAGATGGAATTGGAGCGGGAGGGTACAATGAGCAGTTCTTC.

The chain joins TRBV5-1 to TRBJ1-4; TRBD1 might be the D (5 bases). The CDR3 contains 15 residues. CDR1 and CDR2 from the germline V gene are SGHRS and YFSETQ. The ends were cut back, 2 bases at V and 3 bases at J, with 11 bases in the middle. CDR3 nucleotide sequence: TGCGCCAGCAGCTTATCTACAGGCGCTAATGAAAAACTGTTTTTT. It codes for CASSLSTGANEKLFF.

The rearrangement joins TRBV29-1 to TRBJ2-1; 9 nucleotides align to TRBD2. The CDR3 runs to 14 residues. From germline, CDR1 is SQVTM and CDR2 ANQGSEA. V trimming: 3 bases; J trimming: 9 bases; junction bases outside the gene matches: 9. Written as DNA, the CDR3 is TGCAGCGTTGATCGTCTAGCGGGAAGGGGTGAGCAGTTCTTC. Translating gives CSVDRLAGRGEQFF.

This clone was recorded only once. The CDR3 bases are TGCGCCAGCAGCTTGGGAGGGAGCCACAATGAGCAGTTCTTC. This translates into CASSLGGSHNEQFF. This chain joins TRBV5-1 and TRBJ2-1, with D perhaps matching TRBD2 (5 bases). This CDR3 has 14 residues. The V end lost 0 bases, the J end lost 5 bases, and 9 bases lay between the germline ends. The germline gives CDR1 SGHRS, CDR2 YFSETQ.

The chain joins TRBV7-9 to TRBJ2-7, with D possibly TRBD2 on 6 matching bases. Per germline, CDR1 SEHNR and CDR2 FQNEAQ (reference sequence). CDR3 size: 14 residues. Deletions cut 1 base from V and 2 bases from J, with 9 bases between. CDR3 nucleotide sequence: TGTGCCAGCAGCTTAGACGGGGGACCCTACGAGCAGTACTTC. This sequence encodes CASSLDGGPYEQYF.

This chain uses TRBV6-5 with TRBJ2-7, with D maybe TRBD2 (6 bases). The CDR3 covers 13 residues. With 6 bases removed from V and 5 bases from J, the gap between germline ends came to 14 bases. The germline CDR1 and CDR2 sequences are MNHEY and SVGAGI. The CDR3 protein is CASRAGSRHEQYF. In nucleotides, the CDR3 is TGTGCCAGCAGGGCGGGGTCCAGGCACGAGCAGTACTTC.

V usage is TRBV4-1 and J usage is TRBJ2-1, with 9 positions matching TRBD2. J lost 9 bases, V lost 0 bases, and 6 bases had no gene match. The CDR3 consists of 15 residues. Looked up from germline, CDR1 is MGHRA and CDR2 is YSYEKL. Here the CDR3 DNA reads TGCGCCAGCAGCCAAGAGTCACTAGCGGGTTCTGAGCAGTTCTTC. Protein sequence: CASSQESLAGSEQFF.

This rearrangement joins TRBV5-1 to TRBJ2-7, with D perhaps TRBD2 (5 bases). Germline CDR1 reads SGHRS; CDR2 reads YFSETQ. V lost 4 bases, J lost 0 bases, and 11 bases lay in between. CDR3 length: 14 residues. This CDR3 is CASSIPTNSYEQYF. The CDR3 bases are TGCGCCAGCAGCATTCCGACTAACTCCTACGAGCAGTACTTC.

This clone has only one observation. The gene calls are TRBV10-2 and TRBJ1-1, with D uncertain. V was trimmed by 8 bases and J by 5 bases, leaving 9 bases between them. Germline CDR1 reads WSHSY; CDR2 reads SAAADI. This CDR3 contains 11 residues. Written as DNA, the CDR3 is TGCGCCAGCTCCTCGACTACTGAAGCTTTCTTT. Protein sequence: CASSSTTEAFF.

The chain uses TRBV7-9 and TRBJ2-7; TRBD1 matches at 9 bases. There are 17 residues in the CDR3. CDR1 and CDR2 from the germline V gene are SEHNR and FQNEAQ (reference sequence). V was clipped by 5 bases and J by 2 bases; unmatched bases: 13. The chain's CDR3 is CASSPKARDREAYEQYF. The CDR3 bases are TGTGCCAGCAGCCCTAAGGCGCGGGACAGGGAGGCCTACGAGCAGTACTTC.

This rearrangement joins TRBV15 to TRBJ2-1; D perhaps matches TRBD2 (5 bases). CDR3 length: 14 residues. Germline V gives CDR1 LNHNV, CDR2 YYDKDF (reference sequence). Trimming removed 8 bases at V and 9 bases at J, with 20 bases between. The CDR3 nucleotides are TGTGCCACCGGGGAGTTAAGGAGTGGGCTTGAGCAGTTCTTC. It encodes CATGELRSGLEQFF.

V gene TRBV24-1 combines with J gene TRBJ2-5; possible D gene TRBD1, 7 bases. Between the trimmed V and J ends, which lost 2 bases and 1 base, there was a span of 22 bases. Germline CDR1 reads KGHDR; CDR2 reads SFDVKD. The CDR3 covers 19 residues. CDR3 in DNA: TGTGCCACCAGTGATTCAACGTTAGGGGCAGGGGGAGGCCAAGAGACCCAGTACTTC. This encodes CATSDSTLGAGGGQETQYF.